This T cell receptor beta chain was recorded in a study of CD8 T cells in Susac syndrome. After extraction with the RNeasy kit, about 0.5 to 1 ug of the RNA was reverse transcribed using random hexamers. The CDR3 of TCR beta was amplified by immunoSEQ multiplex PCR across 54 Vbeta and 13 Jbeta. TCRdb re-derived calls from the immunoSEQ multiplex PCR reads in MiXCR, one entry per CDR3 protein. The repertoire holds 100,000 to 150,000 distinct CDR3 sequences, with over 85% as singletons. With 2 bases clipped from V and 1 base from J, the junction kept 2 bases outside the gene matches. The CDR3 runs to 14 residues. Per the germline V gene, CDR1 is SGHKS and CDR2 is YYEKEE (reference sequence). CD8+ and CD4+ T cells circulating in blood were sequenced for TCR beta. Isolation of CD8+ and CD4+ T cells was performed negatively, whereas enrichment of TEMRA cells was done by FACS.

The source of this sequence is a human donor in good health. The sequencing input was CD4+ T cells from PBMCs. V is TRBV5-5 and J is TRBJ1-2, with TRBD1 matching 7 bases. CDR3 DNA sequence: TGTGCCAGCAGCTTAAGGGGGCGTAACTATGGCTACACCTTC. It encodes CASSLRGRNYGYTF.